One and the same sample provided the 32 T cell receptor beta chains below, sequenced in a study of HIV-infected patients and healthy controls. cDNA was made from 500 ng RNA using alpha and beta constant primers. Each of the alpha and beta chains got its own library through chain-specific third strand synthesis with indices. Using its own MiXCR run on the 5' RACE reads, TCRdb lists one record per CDR3 protein. Among approximately 9,700 distinct CDR3 sequences, roughly 7% were seen once, and the ten largest hold 35% to 40%. No cell fractionation was done, so the repertoire covers all unsorted peripheral blood T cells. The starting material was blood, obtained before antiretroviral therapy. These receptors originate from an adult with HIV infection.

V and J are TRBV11-3 and TRBJ1-6; D is unclear. The CDR3 loop spans 13 amino acids. CDR1 and CDR2 (germline): SGHNT, YENEEA. Trimming removed 5 bases from V and 2 bases from J, with 4 bases in between. The CDR3 protein is CASSQTYNSPLHF. CDR3 coding DNA: TGTGCCAGCAGCCAGACCTATAATTCACCCCTCCACTTT.

This chain connects TRBV28 to TRBJ2-3; D is perhaps TRBD2 (5 bases). CDR1 is MDHEN and CDR2 is SYDVKM in the germline V gene. Trimming took 2 bases from V and 3 from J, leaving 6 bases between them. This CDR3 has 13 residues. The CDR3 bases are TGTGCCAGCAGTTTAGAGGGAACAGATACGCAGTATTTT. It yields the protein CASSLEGTDTQYF.

This clonotype was counted at least ten times. CDR3 amino acids: CASRGATGELFF. The CDR3 DNA reads as TGTGCCAGCAGGGGGGCCACCGGGGAGCTGTTTTTT. V usage is TRBV6-1 and J usage is TRBJ2-2; possibly TRBD1 for D (6 bases). The CDR3 covers 12 residues. The V and J ends lost 6 bases and 4 bases respectively, with 6 bases between them. CDR1 MNHNS and CDR2 SASEGT come from the germline V gene.

V is TRBV12-3 or TRBV12-4 and J is TRBJ2-7; 12 bases agree with TRBD2. The ends lost 4 bases at V and 7 bases at J; junction bases unmatched: 8. The CDR3 has 15 amino acids. CDR3 in amino acids: CASSYTSGGPWEQYF. CDR3 DNA: TGTGCCAGCAGTTATACTAGCGGGGGGCCTTGGGAGCAGTACTTC.

This clonotype has a count of ten or more. The chain employs TRBV6-5 and TRBJ1-2; 7 nucleotides agree with TRBD1. This CDR3 has 16 residues. Germline values: CDR1 MNHEY, CDR2 SVGAGI. The V and J ends lost 8 bases and 5 bases, in that order; junction bases with no gene match: 17. CDR3 in DNA: TGTGCCAGCCTAAGTCCCGGGGCACAGGGGCATTATGGCTACACCTTC. This encodes CASLSPGAQGHYGYTF.

In this sample, this clonotype turned up many times. The chain uses TRBV5-8 and TRBJ2-1, with D possibly matching TRBD2 (6 bases). The germline V and J ends were trimmed by 2 bases and 8 bases, with 17 bases remaining between them. CDR3 length: 15 amino acids. The germline CDR1 and CDR2 sequences are SGHTS and YDEGEE. The CDR3 sequence: CASSFATRLFDEQFF. The CDR3 DNA is TGTGCCAGCAGCTTCGCGACTAGGTTATTCGATGAGCAGTTCTTC.

This clonotype was picked up a small number of times. The V and J genes are TRBV12-3 or TRBV12-4 and TRBJ1-1, with D uncertain. V dropped 1 base and J dropped 3 bases, with 12 bases sitting between them. This CDR3 has 15 amino acids. CDR3 in amino acids: CASSLETVWYTEAFF. In DNA, the CDR3 is TGTGCCAGCAGTTTAGAAACAGTGTGGTACACTGAAGCTTTCTTT.

Relative to its sample, this clonotype is medium-sized. V gene TRBV19 combines with J gene TRBJ1-5, with a possible D match to TRBD1 (6 bases). Trimming left V 11 bases short and J 3 bases short, with 11 bases between. Germline CDR1 LNHDA, CDR2 SQIVND (reference sequence). The CDR3 length is 12 residues. The CDR3 sequence is CAGGTYNQPQHF. CDR3 in DNA: TGTGCCGGTGGGACATACAATCAGCCCCAGCATTTT. Full variable domain (rest looked up from reference TRBV19 and TRBJ1-5): DGGITQSPKYLFRKEGQNVTLSCEQNLNHDAMYWYRQDPGQGLRLIYYSQIVNDFQKGDIAEGYSVSREKKESFPLTVTSAQKNPTAFYLCAGGTYNQPQHFGDGTRLSIL.

This clonotype was observed at least ten times. The chain carries TRBV12-3 or TRBV12-4 and TRBJ1-1, with a tentative D call TRBD1 (5 bases). Trimming removed 4 bases from V and 2 bases from J, with 11 bases in between. The CDR3 extends over 14 amino acids. Here the CDR3 reads CASSSRGTNTEAFF. The CDR3 bases are TGTGCCAGCAGTTCCCGCGGGACCAACACTGAAGCTTTCTTT.

This clonotype is categorized as medium-sized. J is TRBJ1-1 and V is TRBV4-3; D remains unclear. Germline V gene data show CDR1 as LGHNA and CDR2 as YSLEER. With 0 bases removed from V and 0 bases from J, the gap between germline ends came to 11 bases. This CDR3 has 16 residues. This CDR3 reads CASSQDSGLMNTEAFF. For the CDR3, the DNA is TGCGCCAGCAGCCAAGATAGTGGTTTAATGAACACTGAAGCTTTCTTT.

Many counts were recorded for this clonotype. The V gene is TRBV12-3 or TRBV12-4, the J gene TRBJ2-2, with 8 nucleotides matching TRBD1. V was pared by 4 bases and J by 1 base, with 8 bases of the junction left unmatched. This CDR3 spans 17 amino acids. For the CDR3, the DNA is TGTGCCAGCAGTTCCTACCTTGGACAGGGGAACACCGGGGAGCTGTTTTTT. It translates to CASSSYLGQGNTGELFF.

The V and J genes are TRBV10-3 and TRBJ2-1; TRBD2 aligns across 9 bases. Per the germline V gene, CDR1 is ENHRY and CDR2 is SYGVKD. J lost 7 bases, V lost 5 bases, and 9 bases had no gene match. The CDR3 has 15 amino acids. The CDR3 coding sequence is TGTGCCATCAGTACTAGCGGGCGGGACGGGAATGAGCAGTTCTTC. Its protein product is CAISTSGRDGNEQFF.

This clonotype was counted at least ten times. The genes are TRBV20-1 and TRBJ2-7, with a possible D match to TRBD2 (6 bases). V lost 3 bases to trimming and J lost 9 bases, with 15 bases between them. There are 12 residues in the CDR3. Per the germline V gene, CDR1 is DFQATT and CDR2 is SNEGSKA (reference sequence). The CDR3 DNA sequence: TGCAGTGCTAGGGACGGGACTCAGCGGCAGTACTTC. Encoded protein: CSARDGTQRQYF.

This clonotype was picked up many times. This chain joins TRBV4-3 and TRBJ1-2; no clear D gene. In germline, CDR1 is LGHNA, CDR2 YSLEER. This CDR3 comprises 15 residues. Trimming stripped 0 bases from V and 3 bases from J, with 11 bases between. The CDR3 DNA reads TGCGCCAGCAGCCAAGACCGGGTCACCCACTATGGCTACACCTTC. Translating gives CASSQDRVTHYGYTF.

This clonotype was seen ten or more times. This rearrangement joins TRBV11-2 to TRBJ1-2; maybe TRBD1 (5 bases). The V gene lost 4 bases and the J gene lost 3 bases, with 12 bases spanning the gap. CDR3 length equals 14 residues. Germline loops: CDR1 SGHAT, CDR2 FQNNGV. CDR3 in amino acids: CASSSQTGHYGYTF. CDR3 bases: TGTGCCAGCAGCTCTCAAACAGGCCACTATGGCTACACCTTC.

The rearrangement joins TRBV29-1 to TRBJ1-1; 7 nucleotides match TRBD1. The CDR3 has 13 residues. Looked up from germline, CDR1 is SQVTM and CDR2 is ANQGSEA. Losses at the gene ends were 8 bases for V and 3 bases for J; bases not matched to a gene: 9. CDR3 DNA: TGCAGCACCCGAAAGGGGGCGGACACTGAAGCTTTCTTT. Residues: CSTRKGADTEAFF.

This clonotype was seen many times. V is TRBV6-2 or TRBV6-3 and J is TRBJ2-2; D is unresolved. The V gene lost 10 bases and the J gene lost 1 base, with 10 bases spanning the gap. The germline V gene encodes CDR1 MNHEY and CDR2 SVGEGT. The CDR3 extends over 13 amino acids. The DNA for the CDR3 is TGTGCCACTCAGCCTTTGAACACCGGGGAGCTGTTTTTT. Protein product: CATQPLNTGELFF.

In this sample, this clonotype turned up many times. The V and J genes are TRBV7-9 and TRBJ2-7; 10 nucleotides match TRBD1. Germline V gene sequence: CDR1 SEHNR, CDR2 FQNEAQ (reference sequence). The CDR3 is 15 amino acids. Trimming took 0 bases from V and 5 from J; bases not matched to a gene: 4. The CDR3 DNA reads as TGTGCCAGCAGCTTAGCTTGGACAGGGGGTAACGAGCAGTACTTC. This codes for CASSLAWTGGNEQYF.

The table lists this clonotype with many counts. The chain recombines TRBV7-2 with TRBJ1-1; unclear D gene. Trimming took 3 bases from V and 1 from J, leaving 6 bases between them. Germline loops: CDR1 SGHTA, CDR2 FQGNSA. This CDR3 region has 13 residues. CDR3 residues: CASSFGSNTEAFF. The CDR3 nucleotides are TGTGCCAGCAGCTTTGGGTCGAACACTGAAGCTTTCTTT. Complete variable domain (other parts from reference TRBV7-2 and TRBJ1-1): GAGVSQSPSNKVTEKGKDVELRCDPISGHTALYWYRQSLGQGLEFLIYFQGNSAPDKSGLPSDRFSAERTGGSVSTLTIQRTQQEDSAVYLCASSFGSNTEAFFGQGTRLTVV.

Ten or more counts support this clonotype. The rearrangement links TRBV6-5 to TRBJ2-2; D possibly corresponds to TRBD2 (6 bases). The V gene lost 10 bases and the J gene lost 6 bases, with 9 bases spanning the gap. The germline V gene has CDR1 MNHEY and CDR2 SVGAGI. This CDR3 has 11 amino acids. The CDR3 DNA reads as TGTGCCACTTGGGGGGCCGGGGAGCTGTTTTTT. As protein: CATWGAGELFF.

This clonotype was counted many times. The J gene is TRBJ1-1, the V gene TRBV6-2 or TRBV6-3; 9 positions agree with TRBD1. The CDR3 length is 14 residues. Germline V gene sequence: CDR1 MNHEY, CDR2 SVGEGT. With V trimmed by 4 bases and J by 11 bases, 11 bases remained unmatched. The CDR3 DNA follows: TGTGCCAGCAGTTCCCAGGGGGGACAGGGAGACGCTTTCTTT. It yields the protein CASSSQGGQGDAFF.

This clonotype was counted ten times or more. The V gene is TRBV19, the J gene TRBJ1-1; D remains ambiguous. Germline values: CDR1 LNHDA, CDR2 SQIVND (reference sequence). The CDR3 is 12 residues long. V was pared by 5 bases and J by 1 base, with 5 bases between. The CDR3 DNA is TGTGCCAGTAGTCGCGGGAACACTGAAGCTTTCTTT. Translating gives CASSRGNTEAFF.

This clonotype has only a few counts. The chain uses TRBV19 and TRBJ1-5; 11 bases agree with TRBD1. There are 15 residues in the CDR3. The germline gives CDR1 LNHDA, CDR2 SQIVND (reference sequence). Trimming took 1 base from V and 5 from J; bases not matched to a gene: 1. The CDR3 protein is CASSIGTGGYQPQHF. The CDR3 nucleotides read TGTGCCAGTAGTATAGGGACAGGGGGCTATCAGCCCCAGCATTTT.

Ten or more counts support this clonotype. This chain links TRBV3-1 with TRBJ2-7, with a possible D match to TRBD1 (6 bases). The germline V gene encodes CDR1 LGHDT and CDR2 YNNKEL (reference sequence). There are 17 residues in the CDR3. V lost 3 bases and J 7 bases, leaving 25 bases between the germline ends. Here the CDR3 DNA reads TGTGCCAGCAGCCACTATAGTTTCAGGGGCCTCAGGGAGGAGCAGTACTTC. It yields the protein CASSHYSFRGLREEQYF.

V usage is TRBV12-3 or TRBV12-4 and J usage is TRBJ2-4; no clear D. The V and J ends lost 6 bases and 9 bases respectively, with 15 bases between them. This CDR3 contains 13 residues. The CDR3 nucleotides are TGTGCCAGCAGAGGTCAGGCCTACGGCATTCAGTACTTC. It is translated as CASRGQAYGIQYF.

There are many counts of this clonotype. The V call is TRBV19, the J call TRBJ2-3; 9 positions match TRBD2. The ends lost 7 bases at V and 1 base at J; junction bases unmatched: 6. The CDR3 contains 15 residues. Per the germline V gene, CDR1 is LNHDA and CDR2 is SQIVND (reference sequence). The CDR3 DNA sequence: TGTGCCAGTAACCTCAAGCGGGGGGGCACAGATACGCAGTATTTT. This sequence encodes CASNLKRGGTDTQYF.

This clonotype was recorded at least ten times. The chain employs TRBV7-2 and TRBJ2-3; 7 nucleotides agree with TRBD2. Trimming at V came to 5 bases and at J to 8 bases, leaving 10 bases not matched to a gene. The CDR3 loop spans 14 amino acids. Per germline, CDR1 SGHTA and CDR2 FQGNSA. DNA of the CDR3: TGTGCCAGCAGCCCTAGCGGCTCGCACCCTACGCAGTATTTT. It encodes CASSPSGSHPTQYF. The complete variable domain, with remaining parts taken from reference TRBV7-2 and TRBJ2-3, reads GAGVSQSPSNKVTEKGKDVELRCDPISGHTALYWYRQSLGQGLEFLIYFQGNSAPDKSGLPSDRFSAERTGGSVSTLTIQRTQQEDSAVYLCASSPSGSHPTQYFGPGTRLTVL.

In this sample, this clonotype turned up many times. This chain joins TRBV11-2 and TRBJ1-1; D remains unclear. V was pared by 5 bases and J by 3 bases, with 19 bases between. The CDR3 runs 16 residues. The germline V gene has CDR1 SGHAT and CDR2 FQNNGV. The CDR3 here is CASSQPGPYPDTEAFF. CDR3 sequence (DNA): TGTGCCAGCAGCCAACCGGGCCCCTACCCGGACACTGAAGCTTTCTTT. The full variable domain, rest sourced from reference TRBV11-2 and TRBJ1-1, is EAGVAQSPRYKIIEKRQSVAFWCNPISGHATLYWYQQILGQGPKLLIQFQNNGVVDDSQLPKDRFSAERLKGVDSTLKIQPAKLEDSAVYLCASSQPGPYPDTEAFFGQGTRLTVV.

This clonotype was picked up many times. The CDR3 region has the DNA TGTGCCAGCAGTTTGAGGGCCAGGAGTGAAAAACTGTTTTTT. This sequence encodes CASSLRARSEKLFF. The rearrangement links TRBV12-3 or TRBV12-4 to TRBJ1-4, with D unresolved. The CDR3 extends over 14 amino acids. Deletions cut 3 bases from V and 7 bases from J, with 12 bases between.

The rearrangement links TRBV7-9 to TRBJ2-7; no reliable D call. Trimming left V 3 bases short and J 5 bases short, with 5 bases between. This CDR3 comprises 11 residues. Looked up from germline, CDR1 is SEHNR and CDR2 is FQNEAQ (reference sequence). The CDR3 bases are TGTGCCAGCAGCTTGTGGGACGAGCAGTACTTC. Its protein is CASSLWDEQYF.

This clonotype was counted ten times or more. The chain links TRBV29-1 to TRBJ2-3; TRBD1 matches at 8 bases. The germline V gene encodes CDR1 SQVTM and CDR2 ANQGSEA. CDR3 length: 13 residues. The CDR3 is CSENRGTIDTQYF. CDR3 DNA sequence: TGCAGTGAGAACAGGGGGACGATTGATACGCAGTATTTT.

Written as DNA, the CDR3 is TGTGCCAGCAGCAAAGGGGGGAACACTGAAGCTTTCTTT. It specifies CASSKGGNTEAFF. The chain recombines TRBV6-2 or TRBV6-3 with TRBJ1-1, with D tentatively TRBD1 (6 bases). V lost 6 bases and J lost 1, with 9 bases in between. The CDR3 has 13 residues. Germline values: CDR1 MNHEY, CDR2 SVGEGT.